Below are 27 T cell receptor beta chains sequenced from a single sample in a study of blood T cell repertoires in COVID-19. The table came from immunoSEQ multiplex PCR; TCRdb's copy has only in-frame clones and leaves some out. The data contain approximately 90,000 clones, approximately 80% of them seen just once; the ten biggest clones take up 20% to 25%. Specimen: peripheral blood. These receptor sequences come from a man in his 60s with acute or convalescent COVID-19.

The J gene is TRBJ2-5, the V gene TRBV5-1, with TRBD2 matching over 9 bases. V was pared by 4 bases and J by 3 bases, with 4 bases of the junction left unmatched. The CDR3 is 14 residues long. Germline CDR1 SGHRS, CDR2 YFSETQ. The CDR3 DNA is TGCGCCAGCAGCGTAGCGGGGGCAGAAGAGACCCAGTACTTC. It is translated as CASSVAGAEETQYF.

This rearrangement joins TRBV29-1 to TRBJ2-5; D remains ambiguous. The V gene lost 4 bases and the J gene lost 1 base, with 4 bases spanning the gap. Germline V gene lookup returns CDR1 SQVTM and CDR2 ANQGSEA. The CDR3 loop spans 11 amino acids. CDR3 sequence (DNA): TGCAGCGTTGCCAGCCAAGAGACCCAGTACTTC. It translates to CSVASQETQYF.

This clone was seen just once. This chain joins TRBV5-4 and TRBJ2-1, with D possibly being TRBD2 (6 bases). The germline V and J ends were trimmed by 0 bases and 8 bases, with 15 bases remaining between them. Germline CDR1 is SGHNT and CDR2 is YYREEE (reference sequence). CDR3 length equals 15 residues. The CDR3 region is CASSLVSGTGDEQFF. The CDR3, as DNA: TGTGCCAGCAGCTTGGTCTCCGGGACTGGGGATGAGCAGTTCTTC.

This clone turned up a few times. Here the CDR3 DNA reads TGTGCCACCGTAGGGGACAGGGAGGGAGCAGATACGCAGTATTTT. Translation: CATVGDREGADTQYF. The chain is built from TRBV11-2 and TRBJ2-3; 9 nucleotides agree with TRBD1. CDR1 and CDR2 (germline): SGHAT, FQNNGV. V was clipped by 10 bases and J by 4 bases; unmatched bases: 12. The CDR3 is 15 residues long.

This chain links TRBV7-2 with TRBJ1-2, with a tentative D call TRBD1 (5 bases). Trimming stripped 4 bases from V and 1 base from J, with 10 bases between. In germline, CDR1 is SGHTA, CDR2 FQGNSA. This CDR3 comprises 14 residues. The CDR3, as DNA: TGTGCCAGCAGCTCCCGACAGCGTAACTATGGCTACACCTTC. Translating gives CASSSRQRNYGYTF.

This clone was picked up a small number of times. The V and J genes are TRBV20-1 and TRBJ2-7, with TRBD1 as a possible D gene (5 bases). The CDR3 loop spans 13 amino acids. The germline V and J ends were trimmed by 3 bases and 4 bases, with 13 bases remaining between them. CDR1 DFQATT and CDR2 SNEGSKA come from the germline V gene (reference sequence). CDR3 coding DNA: TGCAGTGCTAGTGCGACAGCAACTTACGAGCAGTACGTC. Its protein is CSASATATYEQYV.

This clone was observed once. The rearrangement uses TRBV7-9 and TRBJ2-1, with D possibly matching TRBD1 (6 bases). CDR3 length: 14 residues. The germline V gene has CDR1 SEHNR and CDR2 FQNEAQ (reference sequence). V gave up 5 bases and J gave up 3 bases, with 11 bases separating them. CDR3 sequence (DNA): TGTGCCAGCAGCACTGGGGACAACTACAATGAGCAGTTCTTC. It translates to CASSTGDNYNEQFF.

This chain uses TRBV5-4 with TRBJ2-1, with 14 bases identical to TRBD2. CDR1 SGHNT and CDR2 YYREEE come from the germline V gene (reference sequence). Trimming cost V 3 bases and J 8 bases; bases outside gene matches: 4. The CDR3 totals 15 residues. As DNA, the CDR3 is TGTGCCAGCAGCTACGGGACTAGCGGGAGTGATGAGCAGTTCTTC. It translates to CASSYGTSGSDEQFF.

The CDR3 loop reads CATSEGEETQYF. The CDR3, as DNA: TGTGCCACCAGCGAGGGGGAAGAGACCCAGTACTTC. The chain joins TRBV15 to TRBJ2-5; possible D gene TRBD1, 6 bases. V lost 5 bases, J lost 3 bases, and 7 bases lay in between. From germline, CDR1 is LNHNV and CDR2 YYDKDF (reference sequence). CDR3 length: 12 amino acids.

As DNA, the CDR3 is TGCAGCGTTGGAGGGCGGGGAGGGACCTACAATGAGCAGTTCTTC. It codes for CSVGGRGGTYNEQFF. This chain uses TRBV29-1 with TRBJ2-1; 7 nucleotides align to TRBD2. V was pared by 4 bases and J by 2 bases, with 8 bases of the junction left unmatched. This CDR3 spans 15 amino acids. From germline, CDR1 is SQVTM and CDR2 ANQGSEA.

This rearrangement joins TRBV6-2 or TRBV6-3 to TRBJ2-3; no reliable D call. From germline, CDR1 is MNHEY and CDR2 SVGEGT. The V end lost 5 bases, the J end lost 2 bases, and 8 bases lay between the germline ends. The CDR3 is 13 residues long. In DNA form, the CDR3 reads TGTGCCAGCAGTGCGCGGTACACAGATACGCAGTATTTT. Protein: CASSARYTDTQYF.

The chain couples TRBV27 to TRBJ2-5; TRBD1 might be the D (6 bases). This CDR3 is built from 14 residues. The V gene's germline CDR1 is MNHEY and CDR2 SMNVEV (reference sequence). V dropped 4 bases and J dropped 5 bases, with 14 bases sitting between them. CDR3 DNA sequence: TGTGCCAGCAGTTCAACGAGGACAGCGGAGACCCAGTACTTC. Its translation is CASSSTRTAETQYF.

The chain joins TRBV2 to TRBJ1-2; D unresolved. CDR1 and CDR2 (germline): SNHLY, FYNNEI. The CDR3 covers 13 residues. The V and J ends lost 10 bases and 2 bases respectively, with 14 bases between them. CDR3 sequence: CAIRGGRNYGYTF. Here the CDR3 DNA reads TGTGCCATCAGAGGAGGGCGGAACTATGGCTACACCTTC.

This clone was counted a single time. The rearrangement links TRBV9 to TRBJ2-2; TRBD2 is a possible D gene (5 bases). Between the trimmed V and J ends, which lost 4 bases and 2 bases, there was a span of 15 bases. The V gene's germline CDR1 is SGDLS and CDR2 YYNGEE. The CDR3 totals 16 residues. The CDR3 sequence is CASSPRVRENTGELFF. Here the CDR3 DNA reads TGTGCCAGCAGCCCTCGGGTACGGGAAAACACCGGGGAGCTGTTTTTT.

This sequence joins TRBV3-1 (or the pseudogene TRBV3-2) and TRBJ1-5; D is possibly TRBD1 (6 bases). This CDR3 spans 16 amino acids. V shed 4 bases and J shed 0 bases, with 13 bases lying between them. The germline gives CDR1 LGHDT, CDR2 YNNKEL (reference sequence). The CDR3 DNA sequence: TGTGCCAGCAGCCGGTCGACAGGCAATAGCAATCAGCCCCAGCATTTT. It yields the protein CASSRSTGNSNQPQHF.

This chain links TRBV7-8 with TRBJ2-7; 7 nucleotides line up with TRBD1. V shed 5 bases and J 9 bases; nucleotides not matched to a gene: 10. The CDR3 has 13 residues. Germline values: CDR1 SGHVS, CDR2 FQNEAQ. The CDR3 nucleotides read TGTGCCAGCAGCCCAGACAGGGAGAGTCGGCAGTACGTC. Amino acids: CASSPDRESRQYV.

The gene calls are TRBV5-1 and TRBJ2-5; possible D gene TRBD1, 5 bases. Trimming took off 0 bases at V and 1 base at J, with 13 bases between the two ends. This CDR3 has 16 residues. Germline V lookup: CDR1 SGHRS, CDR2 YFSETQ. CDR3 sequence reads: CASSLGQTSGQETQYF. As DNA, the CDR3 is TGCGCCAGCAGCTTGGGACAGACCTCCGGCCAAGAGACCCAGTACTTC. The variable domain in full, completed from reference TRBV5-1 and TRBJ2-5, reads KAGVTQTPRYLIKTRGQQVTLSCSPISGHRSVSWYQQTPGQGLQFLFEYFSETQRNKGNFPGRFSGRQFSNSRSEMNVSTLELGDSALYLCASSLGQTSGQETQYFGPGTRLLVL.

V gene TRBV4-3 combines with J gene TRBJ2-7; D remains ambiguous. The V end lost 0 bases, the J end lost 2 bases, and 11 bases lay between the germline ends. The CDR3 totals 15 residues. CDR1 and CDR2 (germline): LGHNA, YSLEER. CDR3 sequence (DNA): TGCGCCAGCAGCCAAGAGTGGCACCGAACCTACGAGCAGTACTTC. Its protein is CASSQEWHRTYEQYF.

The chain has TRBV5-3 and TRBJ2-3; D is uncertain. TRBV5-3 counts as an open reading frame of uncertain function. This CDR3 contains 12 residues. V lost 4 bases and J 5 bases, leaving 8 bases between the germline ends. The CDR3 spells CARSPVGDTQYF. DNA of the CDR3: TGTGCCAGAAGCCCGGTTGGAGATACGCAGTATTTT.

This clone was recorded once. This CDR3 is CASSNRGEGTEAFF. The CDR3 bases are TGTGCCAGTTCCAACAGGGGCGAGGGGACTGAAGCTTTCTTT. The chain joins TRBV19 to TRBJ1-1; 7 positions agree with TRBD1. V gave up 8 bases and J gave up 5 bases; unmatched junction bases: 11. From germline, CDR1 is LNHDA and CDR2 SQIVND (reference sequence). The CDR3 spans 14 residues.

The chain's CDR3 is CASKAGTTNSPLHF. In DNA, the CDR3 is TGTGCCAGTAAGGCCGGGACAACTAATTCACCCCTCCACTTT. The chain is built from TRBV6-5 and TRBJ1-6, with a weak D call TRBD1 (6 bases). The V and J ends lost 9 bases and 6 bases respectively, with 15 bases between them. CDR3 size: 14 residues. Germline CDR1 MNHEY, CDR2 SVGAGI.

The chain uses TRBV4-1 and TRBJ2-3, with 8 bases fitting TRBD2. The CDR3 covers 16 residues. Germline loops: CDR1 MGHRA, CDR2 YSYEKL. After removal of 2 bases from V and 5 bases from J, the junction contained 9 bases not matched to a gene. The CDR3, as DNA: TGCGCCAGCAGCCAACCCTTAGCGGGGAGGGGAGATACGCAGTATTTT. Translating gives CASSQPLAGRGDTQYF.

This clone was detected only once. This sequence joins TRBV18 and TRBJ2-3; 9 bases line up with TRBD2. V lost 2 bases and J lost 1; bases outside the gene matches: 1. From germline, CDR1 is KGHSH and CDR2 LQKENI. This CDR3 spans 15 amino acids. CDR3 region: CASSPVAGGTDTQYF. The CDR3 DNA is TGTGCCAGCTCACCAGTAGCGGGGGGCACAGATACGCAGTATTTT.

The rearrangement links TRBV29-1 to TRBJ2-1; unclear D gene. Germline lookup yields CDR1 SQVTM and CDR2 ANQGSEA. V lost 1 base and J 9 bases, leaving 4 bases between the germline ends. This CDR3 spans 10 amino acids. This CDR3 reads CSVEAGEQFF. CDR3 sequence (DNA): TGCAGCGTTGAAGCAGGTGAGCAGTTCTTC.

The rearrangement joins TRBV29-1 to TRBJ2-7; D might be TRBD1 (5 bases). Germline CDR1 SQVTM, CDR2 ANQGSEA. This CDR3 contains 12 residues. Deletions cut 5 bases from V and 0 bases from J, with 8 bases between. The CDR3 DNA is TGCAGCGTTCGCGACAGCTCCTACGAGCAGTACTTC. It codes for CSVRDSSYEQYF.

V is TRBV5-8 and J is TRBJ2-3; perhaps TRBD1 as D (7 bases). Germline V gives CDR1 SGHTS, CDR2 YDEGEE. There are 15 residues in the CDR3. The V end lost 2 bases, the J end lost 6 bases, and 16 bases lay between the germline ends. The CDR3 sequence: CASSLWQGEADTQYF. CDR3 nucleotide sequence: TGTGCCAGCAGCTTATGGCAGGGGGAGGCGGATACGCAGTATTTT.

This clone was seen a handful of times. The chain has TRBV5-1 and TRBJ2-1; 8 nucleotides match TRBD1. Germline V gene data show CDR1 as SGHRS and CDR2 as YFSETQ. The ends lost 4 bases at V and 7 bases at J; junction bases unmatched: 4. The CDR3 has 13 amino acids. For the CDR3, the DNA is TGCGCCAGCAGCACGGGGACAGGTAATGAGCAGTTCTTC. Translation: CASSTGTGNEQFF.